The entry below describes one T cell receptor beta chain. What it binds is not known. The V gene's germline CDR1 is KGHSH and CDR2 LQKENI. The J segment lost 0 bases and the V segment lost 3 bases, leaving 5 bases of the junction unmatched. The CDR3 is 15 residues long. The sample originates from a study of cytomegalovirus exposure and HLA in healthy donors. PCR amplification relied on 60 Vbeta primers (plus 13 Jbeta primers). Data came from immunoSEQ multiplex PCR; TCRdb stores just in-frame clones and leaves some out. This table has around 110,000 clones, around 80% appearing once. Overall study results and limits: Among donors in an Asian-associated ancestry cluster, a later analysis reportedly found fewer N-insertions than the roughly 700-donor mean. Cytomegalovirus-associated TCR beta chains were listed, numbering 150 to 200. Highly shared variants forming one cluster were likely a sequencing artifact.

The rearrangement links TRBV18 to TRBJ2-7; 7 bases align to TRBD2. Sequenced: PBMCs. The TCR sequence derives from a man younger than 40 in good health and CMV-seropositive. The CDR3 DNA reads TGTGCCAGCTCACCCGAGCGGGGCAGCTCCTACGAGCAGTACTTC. Protein sequence: CASSPERGSSYEQYF.